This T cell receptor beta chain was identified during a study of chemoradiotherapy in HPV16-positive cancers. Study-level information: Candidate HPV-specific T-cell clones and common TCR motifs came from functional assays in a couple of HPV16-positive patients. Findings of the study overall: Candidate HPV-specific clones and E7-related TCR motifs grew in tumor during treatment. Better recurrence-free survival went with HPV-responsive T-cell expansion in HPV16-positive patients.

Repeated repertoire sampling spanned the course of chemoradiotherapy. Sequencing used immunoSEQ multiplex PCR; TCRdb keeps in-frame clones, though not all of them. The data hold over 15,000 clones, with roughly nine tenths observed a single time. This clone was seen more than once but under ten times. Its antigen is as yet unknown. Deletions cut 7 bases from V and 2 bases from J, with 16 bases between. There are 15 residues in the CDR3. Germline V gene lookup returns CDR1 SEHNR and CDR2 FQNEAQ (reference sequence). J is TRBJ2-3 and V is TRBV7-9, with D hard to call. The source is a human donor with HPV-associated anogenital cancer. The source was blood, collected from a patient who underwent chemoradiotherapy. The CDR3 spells CASTLRAEPTDTQYF. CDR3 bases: TGTGCCAGCACCCTCCGGGCGGAGCCCACAGATACGCAGTATTTT.